Following are 22 T cell receptor beta chains from one sample sequenced in a study of CD8 T cells in ankylosing spondylitis. MiXCR, applied by TCRdb to the 5' RACE reads, yields one record per CDR3 protein. The data hold a few hundred thousand distinct CDR3 sequences, with 18% observed a single time. Material: blood, either unsorted or a sorted T cell fraction (not recorded which). The receptors shown here come from a male donor with ankylosing spondylitis or in good health (not recorded which).

There are a few counts of this clonotype. The rearrangement joins TRBV3-1 to TRBJ1-1; D is uncertain. CDR1 and CDR2 from the germline V gene are LGHDT and YNNKEL (reference sequence). The CDR3 runs to 14 residues. The germline V and J ends were trimmed by 1 base and 0 bases, with 6 bases remaining between them. The CDR3, as DNA: TGTGCCAGCAGCCAAGCGTCGCTGAACACTGAAGCTTTCTTT. It yields the protein CASSQASLNTEAFF.

This clonotype was detected a few times. The V call is TRBV9, the J call TRBJ1-5; 11 nucleotides align to TRBD1. CDR1 and CDR2 (germline): SGDLS, YYNGEE. The length of the CDR3 is 14 residues. V was clipped by 6 bases and J by 8 bases; unmatched bases: 7. As DNA, the CDR3 is TGTGCCAGCAACCCCGGGACAGGGGGAGAGCCCCAGCATTTT. Amino acids: CASNPGTGGEPQHF.

This clonotype was observed a handful of times. The rearrangement links TRBV11-2 to TRBJ2-5; 9 nucleotides align to TRBD2. Germline V gene data show CDR1 as SGHAT and CDR2 as FQNNGV. The CDR3 runs to 15 residues. V was pared by 3 bases and J by 4 bases, with 6 bases of the junction left unmatched. CDR3 DNA sequence: TGTGCCAGCAGCTTCATGCTAGCGGGAAGAGAGACCCAGTACTTC. It codes for CASSFMLAGRETQYF.

This sequence joins TRBV11-1 and TRBJ2-5, with 9 nucleotides matching TRBD2. Trimming removed 5 bases from V and 1 base from J; junction bases left unmatched: 14. This CDR3 comprises 18 residues. The germline V gene has CDR1 SGHAT and CDR2 FQDESV (reference sequence). CDR3 nucleotide sequence: TGTGCCAGCAGCCTTTCCCCGGGGGCTAGCGGGACCCAAGAGACCCAGTACTTC. Its translation: CASSLSPGASGTQETQYF.

This clonotype showed up many times. The rearrangement uses TRBV29-1 and TRBJ2-7, with D hard to call. This CDR3 has 12 residues. Germline CDR1 reads SQVTM; CDR2 reads ANQGSEA. The germline V and J ends were trimmed by 8 bases and 3 bases, with 14 bases remaining between them. CDR3 in DNA: TGCAGCTGCAGACTTTCTGGCTACGAGCAGTACTTC. It yields the protein CSCRLSGYEQYF.

This clonotype was observed a handful of times. V usage is TRBV20-1 and J usage is TRBJ1-1; D unresolved. CDR1 DFQATT and CDR2 SNEGSKA come from the germline V gene (reference sequence). The CDR3 is made up of 13 amino acids. Trimming cost V 3 bases and J 0 bases, with 8 bases left between them. The CDR3 DNA sequence: TGCAGTGCTAGTCGTAGCCTGAACACTGAAGCTTTCTTT. The encoded protein is CSASRSLNTEAFF.

This clonotype was seen only a few times. The gene calls are TRBV4-1 and TRBJ2-7; D uncertain. CDR3 length: 14 residues. V lost 1 base and J 4 bases, leaving 11 bases between the germline ends. CDR1 and CDR2 (germline): MGHRA, YSYEKL. CDR3 bases: TGCGCCAGCAGCCAAGTTGCTAGGGATTACGAGCAGTACTTC. It translates to CASSQVARDYEQYF.

J is TRBJ2-3 and V is TRBV20-1; D call uncertain. V lost 0 bases and J 2 bases, leaving 15 bases between the germline ends. Germline V lookup: CDR1 DFQATT, CDR2 SNEGSKA (reference sequence). The CDR3 loop spans 16 amino acids. This CDR3 reads CSARDFVRGPTDTQYF. As DNA, the CDR3 is TGCAGTGCTAGAGACTTCGTCCGAGGTCCCACAGATACGCAGTATTTT.

J is TRBJ2-7 and V is TRBV6-2 or TRBV6-3; D perhaps matches TRBD1 (6 bases). The V end was cut by 2 bases, the J end by 5 bases, with 16 bases between. Germline lookup yields CDR1 MNHEY and CDR2 SVGEGT. The CDR3 contains 15 residues. In nucleotides, the CDR3 is TGTGCCAGCAGTTACACTTTACAGGGAAGCCACGAGCAGTACTTC. Its translation: CASSYTLQGSHEQYF.

The chain employs TRBV12-5 and TRBJ1-1, with 8 bases lining up with TRBD1. J gave up 10 bases and V 7 bases, and 8 bases lay outside the gene matches. This CDR3 has 12 residues. Germline V gene sequence: CDR1 LGHNT, CDR2 FRNRAP. The CDR3 loop reads CASVTTGQGAFF. Here the CDR3 DNA reads TGTGCTAGTGTAACGACAGGACAGGGAGCTTTCTTT.

CDR3 protein: CASSLRWETQYF. The CDR3 region has the DNA TGTGCCAGCAGTTTAAGGTGGGAGACCCAGTACTTC. V is TRBV12-3 or TRBV12-4 and J is TRBJ2-5; unclear D gene. The CDR3 extends over 12 amino acids. The ends were cut back, 2 bases at V and 5 bases at J, with 6 bases in the middle.

The genes are TRBV6-2 or TRBV6-3 and TRBJ1-1; unclear D gene. The V end lost 5 bases, the J end lost 7 bases, and 17 bases lay between the germline ends. This CDR3 has 14 residues. Germline CDR1 is MNHEY and CDR2 is SVGEGT. CDR3 coding DNA: TGTGCCAGCAGTAACCTCCCGACAAGTAATGAAGCTTTCTTT. It translates to CASSNLPTSNEAFF.

The sample holds one count of this clonotype. This chain connects TRBV4-1 to TRBJ2-5, with 9 positions matching TRBD2. Germline-derived CDR1 and CDR2 are MGHRA and YSYEKL. The CDR3 has 14 residues. With 4 bases clipped from V and 5 bases from J, the junction kept 5 bases outside the gene matches. CDR3 bases: TGCGCCAGCAGCCTAGCGGGAGTCCTGGAGACCCAGTACTTC. This codes for CASSLAGVLETQYF.

There are a few counts of this clonotype. V is TRBV11-2 and J is TRBJ2-5, with 7 bases matching TRBD2. The CDR3 runs to 14 residues. V shed 0 bases and J 5 bases; nucleotides not matched to a gene: 3. The V gene's germline CDR1 is SGHAT and CDR2 FQNNGV. The CDR3 DNA is TGTGCCAGCAGCTTAGAGTACGGGAGGGAGACCCAGTACTTC. This encodes CASSLEYGRETQYF.

This clonotype was seen only a few times. The V call is TRBV7-9, the J call TRBJ2-1; TRBD2 matches 7 bases. This CDR3 region has 14 residues. Germline CDR1 and CDR2: SEHNR and FQNEAQ (reference sequence). Trimming took 11 bases from V and 2 from J; bases not matched to a gene: 9. CDR3 region: CAYGAGAAYNEQFF. The CDR3 DNA follows: TGTGCCTATGGGGCGGGAGCCGCCTACAATGAGCAGTTCTTC.

The chain couples TRBV10-1 to TRBJ2-3, with 7 bases matching TRBD2. The V gene's germline CDR1 is WNHNN and CDR2 SYGVQD (reference sequence). V gave up 7 bases and J gave up 0 bases; unmatched junction bases: 13. This CDR3 region has 17 residues. The CDR3 sequence: CASIPLADASSTDTQYF. CDR3 nucleotide sequence: TGCGCCAGCATTCCCCTAGCGGATGCCTCCAGCACAGATACGCAGTATTTT.

This clonotype showed up many times. This sequence joins TRBV20-1 and TRBJ2-3; 9 nucleotides align to TRBD1. CDR3 length: 15 residues. Germline V lookup: CDR1 DFQATT, CDR2 SNEGSKA (reference sequence). V gave up 5 bases and J gave up 4 bases; unmatched junction bases: 10. The CDR3 bases are TGCAGTGCTCTTTTTGGGGACAGGGACGCAGATACGCAGTATTTT. Translating it yields CSALFGDRDADTQYF.

This sequence joins TRBV20-1 and TRBJ2-1; 8 nucleotides line up with TRBD1. CDR1 is DFQATT and CDR2 is SNEGSKA in the germline V gene (reference sequence). This CDR3 region has 14 residues. The ends lost 0 bases at V and 4 bases at J; junction bases unmatched: 2. CDR3 bases: TGCAGTGCTAGAGACGGGACAGGTTACAATGAGCAGTTCTTC. Protein: CSARDGTGYNEQFF.

The chain recombines TRBV5-1 with TRBJ2-7; the D gene is possibly TRBD1 (5 bases). CDR3 size: 13 residues. Germline V gene sequence: CDR1 SGHRS, CDR2 YFSETQ. The ends were cut back, 0 bases at V and 6 bases at J, with 10 bases in the middle. CDR3 sequence reads: CASSLDDTGEQYF. In nucleotides, the CDR3 is TGCGCCAGCAGCTTGGACGACACAGGCGAGCAGTACTTC.

The table lists this clonotype with a few counts. This chain uses TRBV24-1 with TRBJ2-1; 8 bases are shared with TRBD1. V lost 4 bases, J lost 6 bases, and 1 base stayed unmatched. The germline gives CDR1 KGHDR, CDR2 SFDVKD. This CDR3 is built from 13 residues. The CDR3, as DNA: TGTGCCACCAGTGAGGGGACAGGCAATGAGCAGTTCTTC. It encodes CATSEGTGNEQFF.

This clonotype was picked up one time. The V gene is TRBV4-1, the J gene TRBJ2-7, with D perhaps TRBD1 (6 bases). CDR3 length: 16 residues. V was trimmed by 3 bases and J by 0 bases, leaving 15 bases between them. Germline V lookup: CDR1 MGHRA, CDR2 YSYEKL. The CDR3 loop reads CASSHTSGTSSYEQYF. The CDR3 nucleotides are TGCGCCAGCAGCCATACCTCCGGGACAAGCTCCTACGAGCAGTACTTC.

In this sample, this clonotype turned up many times. The V call is TRBV7-8, the J call TRBJ2-7; 9 bases line up with TRBD2. The CDR3 spans 17 residues. Germline-derived CDR1 and CDR2 are SGHVS and FQNEAQ. V shed 4 bases, J shed 1 base, and the junction held 11 bases outside the gene matches. The CDR3 DNA reads as TGTGCCAGCAGCTCCATTAGCGGGAGTGGAGGGTCCTACGAGCAGTACTTC. This encodes CASSSISGSGGSYEQYF.